The clone carrying this TCR beta chain was seen a handful of times. Its antigen is not known. The entry originates in a study of identical twins. Overall study findings and caveats: With beta out-of-frame sequences, excess sharing by twins was weaker. Monozygotic twins shared more out-of-frame TCR alpha than recombination models predicted. Sequences that were out-of-frame, alpha and twin-shared displayed an excess of low generation probability.

Addition of a universal primer site occurred through template switching, and cDNA carried unique molecular identifiers. One entry per CDR3 protein, called by TCRdb with MiXCR from the 5' RACE reads. Of around 1.7 million distinct CDR3 sequences in the sample, less than 35% were seen once. The CDR3 spans 14 residues. From germline, CDR1 is MGHDK and CDR2 SYGVNS. The germline V and J ends were trimmed by 3 bases and 3 bases, with 11 bases remaining between them. The receptor's source is a newborn girl in good health. What was sequenced was cord blood. The chain recombines TRBV25-1 with TRBJ1-2; D is possibly TRBD1 (5 bases). The CDR3 coding sequence is TGTGCCAGCAGTGAGGGGGGAAGGGACTATGGCTACACCTTC. It specifies CASSEGGRDYGYTF.